These T cell receptor beta chains were read from a single sample in a study of CD8+CD57+ T cells in acquired aplastic anemia. TCRdb redid the calling of the reads with MiXCR, one entry per CDR3 protein. The repertoire holds around 150,000 distinct CDR3 sequences, 41% seen once, with roughly 8.1% in the top ten. Sequenced: sorted CD4+, CD8+, or CD8+CD57+ T cells (not recorded which) from PBMCs. The receptors were gathered from a human donor in good health, serving as a control. Each CDR3 is given with its conserved first and last residue. Fields, in order: D gene, clone size, V gene, J gene, CDR3 DNA, CDR3 protein. D genes are given only for firm matches. Size values are once, few and many counts, or a class for expanded clones, and some rows have none.

D: -; size: once; V: TRBV24-1; J: TRBJ1-2; DNA: TGTGCCACCAGCGGAGGGAACTATGGCTACACCTTC; CDR3: CATSGGNYGYTF
D: -; size: many; V: TRBV5-5; J: TRBJ1-1; DNA: TGTGCCAGCAGTCTGGCAGACGGGAACACTGAAGCTTTCTTT; CDR3: CASSLADGNTEAFF
D: -; size: -; V: TRBV19; J: TRBJ1-1; DNA: TGTGCCAGCAATCATCTGAACACTGAAGCTTTCTTT; CDR3: CASNHLNTEAFF
D: -; size: many; V: TRBV14; J: TRBJ2-1; DNA: TGTGCCAGCAGGGAAGGTTCAGGGCCCTACAATGAGCAGTTCTTC; CDR3: CASREGSGPYNEQFF
D: -; size: -; V: TRBV24-1; J: TRBJ1-2; DNA: TGTGCCACCAGTGAAACGCGGACTAATGGCTACACCTTC; CDR3: CATSETRTNGYTF
D: -; size: -; V: TRBV2; J: TRBJ2-2; DNA: TGTGCCAGCATTATGACTCCGAACACCGGGGAGCTGTTTTTT; CDR3: CASIMTPNTGELFF
D: TRBD1; size: -; V: TRBV7-6; J: TRBJ1-6; DNA: TGTGCCAGCAGCATAGGACAGGTTGGGGATTCACCCCTCCACTTT; CDR3: CASSIGQVGDSPLHF
D: -; size: many; V: TRBV5-1; J: TRBJ2-1; DNA: TGCGCCAGCAGCTTGTCCGTGGGGGGGCCTCATGAGCAGTTCTTC; CDR3: CASSLSVGGPHEQFF
D: -; size: many; V: TRBV6-1; J: TRBJ1-3; DNA: TGTGCCAGCAGTGAAGCCGTGTCGCACTCTGGAAACACCATATATTTT; CDR3: CASSEAVSHSGNTIYF
D: TRBD2; size: -; V: TRBV7-7; J: TRBJ2-7; DNA: TGTGCCAGCAGCTCCGGACTAGCGGGAGGGCACGAGCAGTACTTC; CDR3: CASSSGLAGGHEQYF
D: TRBD1; size: once; V: TRBV15; J: TRBJ1-6; DNA: TGTGCCACCAGCATCAAAACAGGGGGCACAGATAATTCACCCCTCCACTTT; CDR3: CATSIKTGGTDNSPLHF
D: -; size: -; V: TRBV18; J: TRBJ1-1; DNA: TGTGCCAGCTCACCCGGGGGAGGAGCTTTCTTT; CDR3: CASSPGGGAFF
D: -; size: -; V: TRBV14; J: TRBJ1-6; DNA: TGTGCCAGCAGCCAAGATCCGGGGGCAGGGTCACCCCTCCACTTT; CDR3: CASSQDPGAGSPLHF
D: -; size: many; V: TRBV5-1; J: TRBJ1-1; DNA: TGCGCCAGCAGCTTGGAGGTGGGAAACACTGAAGCTTTCTTT; CDR3: CASSLEVGNTEAFF
D: TRBD1; size: -; V: TRBV24-1; J: TRBJ2-2; DNA: TGTGCCACCAGTGTCAACCGGGACAGGGCTAACACCGGGGAGCTGTTTTTT; CDR3: CATSVNRDRANTGELFF
D: -; size: many; V: TRBV12-3/TRBV12-4; J: TRBJ1-1; DNA: TGTGCCAGCAGCTTAGTGGGGACTGAAGCTTTCTTT; CDR3: CASSLVGTEAFF
D: TRBD1; size: many; V: TRBV5-1; J: TRBJ1-2; DNA: TGCGCCAGCAGCTTTAGGACAGGCCTAGGTTCTAGCGGCTACACCTTC; CDR3: CASSFRTGLGSSGYTF
D: -; size: -; V: TRBV10-3; J: TRBJ2-3; DNA: TGTGCCATCAGTGCTAGGATATCTAGCACAGATACGCAGTATTTT; CDR3: CAISARISSTDTQYF
D: -; size: many; V: TRBV27; J: TRBJ1-1; DNA: TGTGCCAGCAGTTTAAACCCCACCATTAGCACTGAAGCTTTCTTT; CDR3: CASSLNPTISTEAFF
D: -; size: many; V: TRBV5-5; J: TRBJ1-3; DNA: TGTGCCAGCAGCTTGGCCAATCCCCGCTCTGGAAACACCATATATTTT; CDR3: CASSLANPRSGNTIYF
D: TRBD1; size: -; V: TRBV25-1; J: TRBJ1-1; DNA: TGTGCCAGCACCCCAACGGGACAGGGGGCGGGGACTGAAGCTTTCTTT; CDR3: CASTPTGQGAGTEAFF
D: -; size: -; V: TRBV15; J: TRBJ2-6; DNA: TGTGCCACCAGCGGGGGGAACTCTGGGGCCAACGTCCTGACTTTC; CDR3: CATSGGNSGANVLTF
D: -; size: many; V: TRBV10-3; J: TRBJ2-7; DNA: TGTGCCATCAGTGAGTCTAGGGAAAACTACGAGCAGTACTTC; CDR3: CAISESRENYEQYF
D: -; size: many; V: TRBV3-1; J: TRBJ2-5; DNA: TGTGCCAGCAGCCAAGATGGCGAGACCCAGTACTTC; CDR3: CASSQDGETQYF
D: TRBD1; size: many; V: TRBV6-5; J: TRBJ1-2; DNA: TGTGCCAGCAGTTCTGGACAGGGTGCTAACTATGGCTACACCTTC; CDR3: CASSSGQGANYGYTF
D: -; size: few; V: TRBV3-1; J: TRBJ2-6; DNA: TGTGCCAGCAGCCAAGGACGGGACTTGAGGGCCAACGTCCTGACTTTC; CDR3: CASSQGRDLRANVLTF
D: -; size: many; V: TRBV6-6; J: TRBJ2-5; DNA: TGTGCCAGCAGTTACTCGAGGCGCAGGATACAAGAGACCCAGTACTTC; CDR3: CASSYSRRRIQETQYF
D: -; size: many; V: TRBV9; J: TRBJ1-5; DNA: TGTGCCAGCAGCGTTGACTTTAGAAATCAGCCCCAGCATTTT; CDR3: CASSVDFRNQPQHF
D: -; size: many; V: TRBV6-1; J: TRBJ1-5; DNA: TGTGCCAGCAAGGGGACACCAAATCAGCCCCAGCATTTT; CDR3: CASKGTPNQPQHF
D: -; size: many; V: TRBV20-1; J: TRBJ2-7; DNA: TGCAGTGCTAGACGGGGAGGCCTTTCCTACGAGCAGTACTTC; CDR3: CSARRGGLSYEQYF
D: TRBD2; size: many; V: TRBV7-9; J: TRBJ2-7; DNA: TGTGCCAGCAGCCTCGGGCGACTAGCGGGAGGATTGTTCTACGAGCAGTACTTC; CDR3: CASSLGRLAGGLFYEQYF
D: -; size: once; V: TRBV10-3; J: TRBJ2-7; DNA: TGTGCCAGCAAGTCCCACAGCCAATACGAGCAGTACTTC; CDR3: CASKSHSQYEQYF
D: -; size: many; V: TRBV6-2/TRBV6-3; J: TRBJ2-5; DNA: TGTGCCAGCAGTTCCCGACTCCAAGAGACCCAGTACTTC; CDR3: CASSSRLQETQYF
D: TRBD1; size: -; V: TRBV24-1; J: TRBJ2-1; DNA: TGTGCCACCACAGGGACAGTCGGCAATGAGCAGTTCTTC; CDR3: CATTGTVGNEQFF
D: -; size: -; V: TRBV2; J: TRBJ2-7; DNA: TGTGCCAGCAGTGGGCCACCCGGGGAGCTGTACTTC; CDR3: CASSGPPGELYF
D: -; size: -; V: TRBV10-3; J: TRBJ2-7; DNA: TGTGCCAGCAGTTACTCCGGTGACGGCTACGAGCAGTACTTC; CDR3: CASSYSGDGYEQYF
D: -; size: many; V: TRBV20-1; J: TRBJ1-1; DNA: TGCAGTGGCTCAAGGGGCAACATGAACACTGAAGCTTTCTTT; CDR3: CSGSRGNMNTEAFF
D: -; size: -; V: TRBV19; J: TRBJ1-2; DNA: TGTGCCAGTAGTATGGCGGACTATGGCTACACCTTC; CDR3: CASSMADYGYTF
D: TRBD2; size: many; V: TRBV24-1; J: TRBJ2-1; DNA: TGTGCCACCCAGCGGGGGGGCATCAATGAGCAGTTCTTC; CDR3: CATQRGGINEQFF
D: -; size: -; V: TRBV19; J: TRBJ1-1; DNA: TGTGCCAGTAGTATAGTTGCAGGGATCGTCGGTACTGAAGCTTTCTTT; CDR3: CASSIVAGIVGTEAFF
D: TRBD1; size: many; V: TRBV7-9; J: TRBJ2-5; DNA: TGTGCCAGCAGCCTGGGGACAGTCGAAGAGACCCAGTACTTC; CDR3: CASSLGTVEETQYF
D: -; size: -; V: TRBV20-1; J: TRBJ1-2; DNA: TGCAGTGCTAGCCCAGGACATGGCTACACCTTC; CDR3: CSASPGHGYTF
D: TRBD2; size: many; V: TRBV19; J: TRBJ2-7; DNA: TGTGCCAGTAGTGACGGGACTATCCACGAGCAGTACTTC; CDR3: CASSDGTIHEQYF
D: -; size: many; V: TRBV27; J: TRBJ2-7; DNA: TGTGCCAGCAGTTTCATGAGACAGGGAGGCCACGAGCAGTACTTC; CDR3: CASSFMRQGGHEQYF
D: -; size: -; V: TRBV15; J: TRBJ2-1; DNA: TGTGCCACCAGCAGAGAGGCAGCTTCCTACAATGAGCAGTTCTTC; CDR3: CATSREAASYNEQFF
D: -; size: many; V: TRBV3-1; J: TRBJ2-3; DNA: TGTGCCAGCAGCCAAGGTCACCCAGATACGCAGTATTTT; CDR3: CASSQGHPDTQYF